The 24 T cell receptor beta chains reported below all come from one sample, sequenced in a study of control samples from healthy donors and cancer patients. Sequencing used immunoSEQ multiplex PCR; TCRdb keeps in-frame clones, though not all of them. The sample contains about 250,000 clones, about 80% of which appear only once. Source material: PBMCs. The receptors derive from a woman aged 60-70 years with lung cancer.

The chain couples TRBV7-8 to TRBJ2-7, with 11 bases matching TRBD2. In germline, CDR1 is SGHVS, CDR2 FQNEAQ. The V gene end was trimmed by 0 bases and the J gene end by 5 bases; junction bases not matched to a gene: 6. The CDR3 is 16 residues long. CDR3 sequence: CASSLASGGAWDEQYF. The CDR3 DNA reads as TGTGCCAGCAGCTTAGCTAGCGGGGGGGCCTGGGACGAGCAGTACTTC. Using reference TRBV7-8 and TRBJ2-7 for the parts outside the CDR3, the full variable domain is GAGVSQSPRYKVAKRGQDVALRCDPISGHVSLFWYQQALGQGPEFLTYFQNEAQLDKSGLPSDRFFAERPEGSVSTLKIQRTQQEDSAVYLCASSLASGGAWDEQYFGPGTRLTVT.

The chain employs TRBV2 and TRBJ1-5; D gene ambiguous. Per the germline V gene, CDR1 is SNHLY and CDR2 is FYNNEI. V lost 4 bases and J 0 bases, leaving 10 bases between the germline ends. The CDR3 has 15 amino acids. In nucleotides, the CDR3 is TGTGCCAGCAGTGTACAGACCTATAGCAATCAGCCCCAGCATTTT. Translation: CASSVQTYSNQPQHF.

The V call is TRBV11-2, the J call TRBJ2-5; 7 nucleotides align to TRBD1. Germline assignment: CDR1 SGHAT and CDR2 FQNNGV. With V trimmed by 5 bases and J by 5 bases, 11 bases remained unmatched. The CDR3 extends over 15 amino acids. The DNA of the CDR3 is TGTGCCAGCAGCCCCCGGAGGACAGGTTCGGAGACCCAGTACTTC. Translated: CASSPRRTGSETQYF.

V gene TRBV6-5 combines with J gene TRBJ1-5; the D is unclear. The V gene lost 7 bases and the J gene lost 1 base, with 8 bases spanning the gap. CDR1 MNHEY and CDR2 SVGAGI come from the germline V gene. The CDR3 loop spans 13 amino acids. The CDR3 region has the DNA TGTGCCAGCATTGCAAACAGCAATCAGCCCCAGCATTTT. It codes for CASIANSNQPQHF.

This clone was counted a few times. This chain joins TRBV7-8 and TRBJ2-4; D ambiguous. V gave up 4 bases and J gave up 1 base, with 8 bases separating them. The CDR3 consists of 14 residues. Germline CDR1 SGHVS, CDR2 FQNEAQ. The CDR3 is CASSSFAAKNIQYF. CDR3 DNA sequence: TGTGCCAGCAGCTCATTCGCGGCCAAAAACATTCAGTACTTC.

The chain links TRBV10-1 to TRBJ1-1, with D possibly being TRBD1 (6 bases). The germline CDR1 and CDR2 sequences are WNHNN and SYGVQD (reference sequence). V lost 8 bases, J lost 5 bases, and 12 bases lay in between. The CDR3 extends over 12 amino acids. In nucleotides, the CDR3 is TGCGCCAGCTCCCAGGGGAGGACTGAAGCTTTCTTT. It specifies CASSQGRTEAFF.

This clone was found once. This sequence joins TRBV19 and TRBJ2-1; TRBD2 matches 10 bases. Trimming removed 5 bases from V and 1 base from J; junction bases left unmatched: 8. The CDR3 consists of 17 residues. CDR1 and CDR2 from the germline V gene are LNHDA and SQIVND (reference sequence). In nucleotides, the CDR3 is TGTGCCAGTAGTTCAAGGACTAGCGGAAAGTCCTACAATGAGCAGTTCTTC. Protein: CASSSRTSGKSYNEQFF.

This sequence joins TRBV2 and TRBJ2-4, with D tentatively TRBD1 or TRBD2 (5 bases each). The CDR3 has 15 residues. CDR1 SNHLY and CDR2 FYNNEI come from the germline V gene. V lost 4 bases to trimming and J lost 7 bases, with 17 bases between them. For the CDR3, the DNA is TGTGCCAGCAGTGCCCGGGGCCAGTCAAGCAACATTCAGTACTTC. Its translation: CASSARGQSSNIQYF.

V is TRBV7-2 and J is TRBJ2-7, with D maybe TRBD1 (6 bases). The CDR3 consists of 15 residues. The V gene's germline CDR1 is SGHTA and CDR2 FQGNSA. Trimming pared 6 bases from V and 2 bases from J, leaving 17 bases between. CDR3 in DNA: TGTGCCAGCAGACAAGCGGTAACAGGGCCCTACGAGCAGTACTTC. Its translation: CASRQAVTGPYEQYF.

The rearrangement links TRBV24-1 to TRBJ2-1; D is ambiguous. Germline values: CDR1 KGHDR, CDR2 SFDVKD. V dropped 5 bases and J dropped 0 bases, with 13 bases sitting between them. The CDR3 extends over 16 amino acids. CDR3 residues: CATSATAASSYNEQFF. As DNA, the CDR3 is TGTGCCACCAGTGCGACGGCGGCAAGCTCCTACAATGAGCAGTTCTTC.

The chain uses TRBV7-9 and TRBJ2-2; no definite D call. The germline CDR1 and CDR2 sequences are SEHNR and FQNEAQ (reference sequence). CDR3 length: 12 amino acids. V was clipped by 5 bases and J by 6 bases, with 7 bases between them. The CDR3 bases are TGTGCCAGCAGCGTGAGCTCCGGGGAGCTGTTTTTT. As protein: CASSVSSGELFF.

The genes are TRBV30 and TRBJ2-1; TRBD2 is a possible D gene (5 bases). The V gene lost 3 bases and the J gene lost 4 bases, with 13 bases spanning the gap. Germline-derived CDR1 and CDR2 are GTSNPN and SVGIG (reference sequence). The CDR3 spans 14 residues. The CDR3 reads CAWSGGPPYNEQFF. The CDR3, as DNA: TGTGCCTGGAGCGGAGGACCACCGTACAATGAGCAGTTCTTC.

The rearrangement joins TRBV5-1 to TRBJ2-7; the D call may be TRBD1 or TRBD2 (6 bases each). The CDR3 spans 15 residues. Germline CDR1 and CDR2: SGHRS and YFSETQ. Trimming stripped 4 bases from V and 0 bases from J, with 14 bases between. CDR3 bases: TGCGCCAGCAGCGCGGGACACTTAAGCTCCTACGAGCAGTACTTC. It translates to CASSAGHLSSYEQYF.

The V and J genes are TRBV5-1 and TRBJ1-4, with D perhaps TRBD1 (5 bases). V lost 4 bases and J 2 bases, leaving 15 bases between the germline ends. Germline V gives CDR1 SGHRS, CDR2 YFSETQ. This CDR3 is built from 16 residues. Here the CDR3 reads CASSLGAGTTNEKLFF. The CDR3 bases are TGCGCCAGCAGCCTGGGTGCGGGGACCACTAATGAAAAACTGTTTTTT.

CDR3 DNA: TGTGCCAGCTCAGAGGGACAATTCAATCAGCCCCAGCATTTT. Protein sequence: CASSEGQFNQPQHF. This chain uses TRBV18 with TRBJ1-5, with a tentative D call TRBD1 (6 bases). CDR3 length: 14 amino acids. Germline V gene sequence: CDR1 KGHSH, CDR2 LQKENI. V lost 5 bases, J lost 3 bases, and 11 bases lay in between.

This rearrangement joins TRBV18 to TRBJ2-1; TRBD1 might be the D (6 bases). This CDR3 has 16 residues. Trimming left V 0 bases short and J 3 bases short, with 12 bases between. Germline V gene data show CDR1 as KGHSH and CDR2 as LQKENI. CDR3 in DNA: TGTGCCAGCTCACCACCGGGACAACCCATCTACAATGAGCAGTTCTTC. This gives the protein CASSPPGQPIYNEQFF. The complete variable domain, with remaining parts taken from reference TRBV18 and TRBJ2-1, reads NAGVMQNPRHLVRRRGQEARLRCSPMKGHSHVYWYRQLPEEGLKFMVYLQKENIIDESGMPKERFSAEFPKEGPSILRIQQVVRGDSAAYFCASSPPGQPIYNEQFFGPGTRLTVL.

The CDR3 loop reads CASSAGQATDTQYF. In DNA form, the CDR3 reads TGTGCCAGCAGCGCAGGACAGGCTACAGATACGCAGTATTTT. V and J are TRBV9 and TRBJ2-3; 7 bases fit TRBD1. CDR3 length: 14 residues. V lost 3 bases and J lost 3; bases outside the gene matches: 4. Germline CDR1 reads SGDLS; CDR2 reads YYNGEE.

The chain carries TRBV6-5 and TRBJ1-1, with unresolved D. V was shortened by 7 bases and J by 0 bases, with 9 bases between the two germline ends. The CDR3 length is 13 residues. CDR1 is MNHEY, CDR2 SVGAGI, per germline. The CDR3: CASTAIMNTEAFF. In DNA form, the CDR3 reads TGTGCCAGCACTGCGATAATGAACACTGAAGCTTTCTTT.

This clone was detected once. The chain links TRBV20-1 to TRBJ2-3; D call uncertain. Germline V gene data show CDR1 as DFQATT and CDR2 as SNEGSKA (reference sequence). The V and J ends lost 6 bases and 2 bases respectively, with 3 bases between them. The CDR3 is 10 residues long. The CDR3 sequence is CSAHTDTQYF. CDR3 DNA sequence: TGCAGTGCCCACACAGATACGCAGTATTTT.

In DNA form, the CDR3 reads TGTGCCATCAGTGCGGCCGGGACAGGAGCTCCCGAGCAGTACTTC. As protein: CAISAAGTGAPEQYF. The chain links TRBV10-3 to TRBJ2-7; 8 nucleotides match TRBD1. This CDR3 comprises 15 residues. The J segment lost 6 bases and the V segment lost 4 bases, leaving 11 bases of the junction unmatched. Germline V lookup: CDR1 ENHRY, CDR2 SYGVKD.

The rearrangement links TRBV6-5 to TRBJ1-5; 7 nucleotides match TRBD1. Trimming removed 4 bases from V and 7 bases from J; junction bases left unmatched: 10. This CDR3 contains 15 residues. Germline-derived CDR1 and CDR2 are MNHEY and SVGAGI. CDR3 bases: TGTGCCAGCAGTTCGGCTCAGGGGGGAAACCAGCCCCAGCATTTT. This sequence encodes CASSSAQGGNQPQHF.

This chain connects TRBV29-1 to TRBJ1-1; TRBD1 matches at 7 bases. Trimming took 1 base from V and 4 from J; bases not matched to a gene: 12. This CDR3 comprises 16 residues. CDR1 SQVTM and CDR2 ANQGSEA come from the germline V gene. The CDR3 loop reads CSVEVNPGQLITEAFF. The CDR3 nucleotides read TGCAGCGTTGAAGTAAACCCGGGACAGCTAATCACTGAAGCTTTCTTT.

J is TRBJ1-2 and V is TRBV19, with D possibly being TRBD1 (6 bases). Germline assignment: CDR1 LNHDA and CDR2 SQIVND (reference sequence). Trimming took 7 bases from V and 6 from J, leaving 9 bases between them. The CDR3 sequence is 11 residues long. The CDR3 sequence is CASTGGNGYTF. The CDR3, as DNA: TGTGCCAGTACCGGGGGCAATGGCTACACCTTC.

V and J are TRBV5-1 and TRBJ2-2; D uncertain. Trimming stripped 6 bases from V and 4 bases from J, with 16 bases between. CDR1 and CDR2 from the germline V gene are SGHRS and YFSETQ. The CDR3 spans 15 residues. Written as DNA, the CDR3 is TGCGCCAGCACCATGGGCGTGGGAACCACCGGGGAGCTGTTTTTT. It codes for CASTMGVGTTGELFF.